This T cell receptor (beta chain) was observed in a study of blood T cells in healthy people across ages. Study-wide results and caveats: TCR beta diversity, measured per million T cells, fell in a roughly linear way with age. More naive CD4+ cells and higher diversity marked long-lived donors relative to aged donors.

The V gene lost 10 bases and the J gene lost 8 bases, with 17 bases spanning the gap. Looked up from germline, CDR1 is MNHEY and CDR2 is SVGEGT. This CDR3 is built from 12 residues. PCR was performed a second time for 7 to 11 cycles using a sample-barcoded 5' primer and a J-beta primer mix. Via MiXCR, TCRdb re-called the 5' RACE reads, giving one row per CDR3 protein. The data hold 600,000 or so distinct CDR3 sequences, with less than 35% observed a single time. This clonotype was seen at least ten times. Its matching antigen is unknown. V and J are TRBV6-2 or TRBV6-3 and TRBJ1-2; D is undetermined. The source of this sequence is a woman older than 75 in good health. Sequenced input: blood. CDR3 region: CATSDALRGYTF. The CDR3 DNA reads as TGTGCCACGTCGGACGCCTTGAGGGGCTACACCTTC.